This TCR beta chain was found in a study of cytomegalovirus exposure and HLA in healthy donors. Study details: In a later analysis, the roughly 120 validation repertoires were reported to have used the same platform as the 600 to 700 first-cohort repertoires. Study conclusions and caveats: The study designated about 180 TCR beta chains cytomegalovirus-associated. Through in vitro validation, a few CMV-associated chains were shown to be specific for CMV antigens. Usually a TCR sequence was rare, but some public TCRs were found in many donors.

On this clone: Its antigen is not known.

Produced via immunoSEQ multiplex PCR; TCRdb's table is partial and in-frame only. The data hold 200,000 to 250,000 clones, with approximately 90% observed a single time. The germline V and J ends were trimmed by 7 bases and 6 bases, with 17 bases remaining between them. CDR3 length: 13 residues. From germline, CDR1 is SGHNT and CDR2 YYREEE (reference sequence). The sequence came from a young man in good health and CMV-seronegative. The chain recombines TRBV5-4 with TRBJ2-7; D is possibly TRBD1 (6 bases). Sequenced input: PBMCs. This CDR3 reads CASGSQGAGEQYF. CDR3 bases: TGTGCCAGCGGGTCACAGGGTGCGGGCGAGCAGTACTTC.